What follows are 11 T cell receptor beta chains derived from one specimen sequenced in a study of identical twins. TCRdb re-analysed the 5' RACE reads in MiXCR, keeping a single row per CDR3 protein. The table records about 790,000 distinct CDR3 sequences, 15% to 20% of them present only once. This sample was also put to use in a study of T cells expressing NK-cell markers.

Sequencing was carried out using PBMCs. The receptors stem from a woman aged 18-29 years in good health.

V is TRBV7-9 and J is TRBJ2-1; 7 bases are shared with TRBD2. This CDR3 has 16 amino acids. V lost 5 bases to trimming and J lost 0 bases; unmatched junction nucleotides: 7. Germline CDR1 SEHNR, CDR2 FQNEAQ (reference sequence). The CDR3 sequence: CASSLPRTSSYNEQFF. Here the CDR3 DNA reads TGTGCCAGCAGCCTACCCCGGACTAGCTCCTACAATGAGCAGTTCTTC.

This clonotype came up a few times. The V call is TRBV4-3, the J call TRBJ2-3; D possibly uses TRBD1 or TRBD2 (5 bases each). With 3 bases removed from V and 4 bases from J, the gap between germline ends came to 14 bases. Germline loops: CDR1 LGHNA, CDR2 YSLEER. The CDR3 runs 15 residues. CDR3 loop: CASSHWDESADTQYF. The CDR3 region has the DNA TGCGCCAGCAGCCACTGGGACGAATCCGCAGATACGCAGTATTTT.

This chain connects TRBV3-1 to TRBJ2-1; no clear D. The CDR3 runs 11 residues. V gave up 1 base and J gave up 13 bases, with 8 bases separating them. Germline assignment: CDR1 LGHDT and CDR2 YNNKEL (reference sequence). The CDR3: CASSQVGPQFF. DNA of the CDR3: TGTGCCAGCAGCCAAGTGGGTCCCCAGTTCTTC.

A few counts support this clonotype. The chain uses TRBV7-9 and TRBJ2-7, with a possible D match to TRBD1 (6 bases). V was clipped by 3 bases and J by 5 bases, with 14 bases between them. CDR3 length: 14 residues. Germline V gives CDR1 SEHNR, CDR2 FQNEAQ (reference sequence). CDR3 amino acids: CASSFWGQGNEQYF. DNA for the CDR3: TGTGCCAGCAGCTTCTGGGGGCAGGGCAACGAGCAGTACTTC.

In its sample, this clonotype was seen many times. V and J are TRBV20-1 and TRBJ2-5; D is possibly TRBD1 (5 bases). Per germline, CDR1 DFQATT and CDR2 SNEGSKA (reference sequence). The CDR3 runs to 15 residues. Trimming stripped 3 bases from V and 5 bases from J, with 19 bases between. In DNA, the CDR3 is TGCAGTGCTAGGGGTGATCAGGGATCTGGGGAGACCCAGTACTTC. It encodes CSARGDQGSGETQYF.

The chain combines TRBV4-2 with TRBJ2-3; 9 bases match TRBD2. Trimming at V came to 0 bases and at J to 0 bases, leaving 7 bases not matched to a gene. This CDR3 is 18 amino acids long. Germline CDR1 reads LGHNA; CDR2 reads YNFKEQ. CDR3 residues: CASSQDQRGVPSTDTQYF. The CDR3 region has the DNA TGTGCCAGCAGCCAAGACCAGCGGGGGGTCCCCAGCACAGATACGCAGTATTTT.

This chain links TRBV3-1 with TRBJ1-1; 7 nucleotides align to TRBD1. Per the germline V gene, CDR1 is LGHDT and CDR2 is YNNKEL (reference sequence). V lost 0 bases to trimming and J lost 5 bases; unmatched junction nucleotides: 9. The CDR3 consists of 16 residues. CDR3 sequence reads: CASSQERIQGGTEAFF. Here the CDR3 DNA reads TGTGCCAGCAGCCAAGAGAGGATCCAGGGGGGGACTGAAGCTTTCTTT.

The chain links TRBV12-3 or TRBV12-4 to TRBJ1-5; 7 bases are shared with TRBD1. Losses at the gene ends were 6 bases for V and 6 bases for J; bases not matched to a gene: 5. This CDR3 spans 13 amino acids. The CDR3 DNA reads TGTGCCAGCAGGGTGGAGGGGGCTCAGCCCCAGCATTTT. It translates to CASRVEGAQPQHF.

The table lists this clonotype with a few counts. The rearrangement links TRBV3-1 to TRBJ2-1; a weak D match, TRBD2 (7 bases). The CDR3 spans 14 residues. The V and J ends lost 3 bases and 8 bases respectively, with 14 bases between them. Germline assignment: CDR1 LGHDT and CDR2 YNNKEL (reference sequence). CDR3 in amino acids: CASSHGWGGHEQFF. The CDR3 DNA reads TGTGCCAGCAGCCACGGGTGGGGGGGCCATGAGCAGTTCTTC.

The chain has TRBV29-1 and TRBJ2-3; no clear D gene. The CDR3 loop spans 14 amino acids. V was trimmed by 5 bases and J by 1 base, leaving 13 bases between them. Germline V gene sequence: CDR1 SQVTM, CDR2 ANQGSEA. CDR3 bases: TGCAGCGTTCCCTACCTAGGAGGCACAGATACGCAGTATTTT. Translated, it gives CSVPYLGGTDTQYF.

The rearrangement uses TRBV5-1 and TRBJ2-3, with TRBD2 identical over 10 bases. V shed 2 bases, J shed 2 bases, and the junction held 8 bases outside the gene matches. The CDR3 loop spans 17 amino acids. CDR1 and CDR2 (germline): SGHRS, YFSETQ. CDR3 in DNA: TGCGCCAGCAGCTTCCCCACTAGCGGGGTGATCACAGATACGCAGTATTTT. This sequence encodes CASSFPTSGVITDTQYF.